A selection of T cell receptor beta chains follows, all from one sample in a study of blood T cell repertoires in COVID-19. The protocol was immunoSEQ multiplex PCR, while the TCRdb copy is restricted to in-frame clones and leaves out a portion. The data show over 150,000 clones, about 85% seen once. What was sequenced was peripheral blood. These receptors were collected from a man aged 35-49 years with acute or convalescent COVID-19. The CDR3 runs from the conserved cysteine through the conserved F or W. The D gene is left open where the match is weak. The size field is filled for only some rows; it gives once, few, many or a size class.

v_gene,abundance,j_gene,d_gene,CDR3nt,CDR3aa
TRBV3-1/TRBV3-2,.,TRBJ1-1,TRBD1,TGTGCCAGCAGCGAACGGACAGGGGGGAACACTGAAGCTTTCTTT,CASSERTGGNTEAFF
TRBV5-1,.,TRBJ2-1,.,TGCGCCAGCAGTGAGAGCGGTTCCTACAATGAGCAGTTCTTC,CASSESGSYNEQFF
TRBV5-6,.,TRBJ1-6,TRBD1,TGTGCCAGCAGCTTTGGACAGGGCAATTCACCCCTCCACTTT,CASSFGQGNSPLHF
TRBV5-4,.,TRBJ1-2,TRBD1,TGTGCCAGCAGCTCACGGACAGGAGGGGGGTATGGCTACACCTTC,CASSSRTGGGYGYTF
TRBV5-4,.,TRBJ2-5,TRBD2,TGTGCCAGCAGCCCCGCTAGCGGGGGGGTCTATAGTACCCAGTACTTC,CASSPASGGVYSTQYF
TRBV6-5,.,TRBJ1-5,.,TGTGCCAGCAGAGCCTTCGGGACATATAAGCAGCCCCAGCATTTT,CASRAFGTYKQPQHF
TRBV27,.,TRBJ1-3,TRBD1,TGTGCCAGCAGTCCACAGGGACAGCTCTCTGGAAACACCATATATTTT,CASSPQGQLSGNTIYF
TRBV6-4,.,TRBJ2-3,.,TGTGCCAGCAGTCCGACTAGTAGTGGCACAGATACGCAGTATTTT,CASSPTSSGTDTQYF
TRBV7-8,.,TRBJ2-7,.,TGTGCCAGCAGCCCAGGGTGGGACGAGCAGTACTTC,CASSPGWDEQYF
TRBV7-6,once,TRBJ1-6,.,TGTGCCAGCAGCTTAAGGACAGCAGATAGCTCCTATAATTCACCCCTCCACTTT,CASSLRTADSSYNSPLHF
TRBV11-2,.,TRBJ1-6,.,TGTGCCAGCGAGCCAGGCCTGAAAACTGGTTCACCCCTCCACTTT,CASEPGLKTGSPLHF
TRBV11-2,.,TRBJ2-1,TRBD2,TGTGCCAGCAGCCTCAAGGGGCTAGCGGGGATGATCTCCTACAATGAGCAGTTCTTC,CASSLKGLAGMISYNEQFF
TRBV5-4,.,TRBJ2-1,.,TGTGCCAGCAGCTTGGATGCCCCGGAGGGGTCGAATGAGCAGTTCTTC,CASSLDAPEGSNEQFF
TRBV25-1,.,TRBJ2-7,.,TGTGCCAGCAGTGACCGACGGACGGGGGCCTACGAGCAGTACTTC,CASSDRRTGAYEQYF
TRBV28,.,TRBJ2-2,TRBD2,TGTGCCAGCAGTTACATAGCGGGGGACACCGGGGAGCTGTTTTTT,CASSYIAGDTGELFF
TRBV19,once,TRBJ1-6,.,TGTGCCAGTAGTATAGTTATGGAGTCACCCCTCCACTTT,CASSIVMESPLHF
TRBV19,.,TRBJ1-5,.,TGTGCCAGTAGAGCAGGATCTGGGCAGCCCCAGCATTTT,CASRAGSGQPQHF
TRBV15,.,TRBJ1-1,TRBD1,TGTGCCACCAGCAGAGAGCTAGGACAGGGGATGAACACTGAAGCTTTCTTT,CATSRELGQGMNTEAFF
TRBV9,.,TRBJ1-2,.,TGTGCCAGCAGCACTAACCCGAGACAGAGCATAACTAACTATGGCTACACCTTC,CASSTNPRQSITNYGYTF
TRBV7-2,.,TRBJ2-5,.,TGTGCCAGCTCTGGGGGCACCCAAGAGACCCAGTACTTC,CASSGGTQETQYF
TRBV5-1,.,TRBJ1-1,.,TGCGCCAGCAGACCAGGTCCGAACACTGAAGCTTTCTTT,CASRPGPNTEAFF
TRBV9,.,TRBJ2-2,TRBD1,TGTGCCAGCAGCCCCGTGACAGGGGGGACCGGGGAGCTGTTTTTT,CASSPVTGGTGELFF
TRBV28,.,TRBJ2-5,TRBD2,TGTGCCAGCAGAGTGAAGCGGGGGGGCCGGGAGACCCAGTACTTC,CASRVKRGGRETQYF
TRBV7-9,.,TRBJ2-3,.,TGTGCCAGCAGCTGGGGACTGCCGTCCGCAGATACGCAGTATTTT,CASSWGLPSADTQYF
TRBV5-6,.,TRBJ2-7,TRBD2,TGTGCCAGCAGCCGACGGACTAGCGGAATATACGAGCAGTACTTC,CASSRRTSGIYEQYF
TRBV24-1,.,TRBJ2-5,.,TGTGCCACCAGTGATACCGGACATTTCCAAGAGACCCAGTACTTC,CATSDTGHFQETQYF
TRBV7-9,.,TRBJ2-7,.,TGTGCCAGCAGCTCCGGACTGTACTACGAGCAGTACTTC,CASSSGLYYEQYF
TRBV27,.,TRBJ2-1,TRBD2,TGTGCCAGCAGTTTATTGGGACTAGCGGGGGGGCGGGTGAATGAGCAGTTCTTC,CASSLLGLAGGRVNEQFF
TRBV6-4,.,TRBJ2-4,.,TGTGCCAGAACGAATCGCTACCCATCGGGAAACATTCAGTACTTC,CARTNRYPSGNIQYF
TRBV4-1,.,TRBJ1-5,TRBD1,TGCGCCAGCAGCCCGAGACAGGGCGGAGTCGCGGGCAATCAGCCCCAGCATTTT,CASSPRQGGVAGNQPQHF
TRBV13,few,TRBJ1-1,.,TGTGCCAGCAGCCCAGGGGCCAACACTGAAGCTTTCTTT,CASSPGANTEAFF
TRBV7-9,.,TRBJ2-3,TRBD1,TGTGCCAGCAGCTTTGGACAGGGGAGAGAGTATTTT,CASSFGQGREYF
TRBV5-8,.,TRBJ2-2,TRBD1,TGTGCCAGCAGCCGGAGGTGGACAGGGCGCACCGGGGAGCTGTTTTTT,CASSRRWTGRTGELFF